This T cell receptor (beta chain) originates from a study of beta chain features in type 1 diabetes. Findings and limits, study-wide: TCRB CDR3 length was moderately but significantly reduced in all four CD4+ subsets of Type 1 diabetes patients. Individuals with type 1 diabetes displayed fewer insertions and more deletions at VDJ junctions.

The CDR3 consists of 13 residues. Germline CDR1 is SNHLY and CDR2 is FYNNEI. The V and J ends lost 6 bases and 7 bases, in that order; junction bases with no gene match: 6. Every donor had blood drawn once into heparin, roughly 100 mL on average. Reverse transcribing all isolated RNA meant expressed TCRB transcripts were sequenced. The data were produced by immunoSEQ multiplex PCR, yet TCRdb's version contains in-frame clones alone and is incomplete. Of a few hundred thousand clones in the sample, around 10% were seen once. This clone was observed a few times. Antigen specificity is unknown. The TCR sequence derives from a man aged 30 to 45 with type 1 diabetes. The sequenced material came from central memory CD4+ T cells from blood. The V gene is TRBV2, the J gene TRBJ1-5; 7 bases align to TRBD1. CDR3 residues: CASRVQGDQPQHF. The CDR3 DNA follows: TGTGCCAGCAGGGTTCAGGGGGACCAGCCCCAGCATTTT.